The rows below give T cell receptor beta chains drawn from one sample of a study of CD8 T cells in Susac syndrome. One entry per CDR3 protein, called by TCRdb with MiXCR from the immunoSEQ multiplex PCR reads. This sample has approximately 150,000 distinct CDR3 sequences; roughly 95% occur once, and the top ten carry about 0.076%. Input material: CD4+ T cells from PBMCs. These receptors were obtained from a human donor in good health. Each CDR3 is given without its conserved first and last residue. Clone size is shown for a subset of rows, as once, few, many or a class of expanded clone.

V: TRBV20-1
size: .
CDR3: SARDATTDYEQY

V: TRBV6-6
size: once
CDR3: ASKDGPYEQY

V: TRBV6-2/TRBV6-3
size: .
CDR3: ASGWEGRKTDTQY

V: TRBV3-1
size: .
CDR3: ASSQEGRTGETQY

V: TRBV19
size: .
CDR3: ASSIGQSSSYEQY

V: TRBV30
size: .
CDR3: AWSGGYRSGNTIY

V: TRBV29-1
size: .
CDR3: SVEQGYNYGYT

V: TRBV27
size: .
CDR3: ASSWSDSSYEQY

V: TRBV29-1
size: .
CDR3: SARWREGGEQY

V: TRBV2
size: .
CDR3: ASSARDRPYRRY

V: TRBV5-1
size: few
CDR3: ASWPPGDAYEQY

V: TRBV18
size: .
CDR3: ASSRGTGYEKLF

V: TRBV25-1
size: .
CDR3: ASTDGTVNTGELF

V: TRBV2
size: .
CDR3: ASSAPGSNTEAF

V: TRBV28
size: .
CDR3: ASSLSQNEAF

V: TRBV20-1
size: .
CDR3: GLKMNTEAF

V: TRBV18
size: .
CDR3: ASSPRRGLAYEQY

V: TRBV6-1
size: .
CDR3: ASSDHLPGQGFQETQY

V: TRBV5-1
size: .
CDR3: ASSLTRGWAGELF

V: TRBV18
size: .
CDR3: ASSTGGGTEAF

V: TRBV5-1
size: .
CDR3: ASSRDTTYNEQF

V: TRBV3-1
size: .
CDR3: ASSQGLAGGPVRTDTQY

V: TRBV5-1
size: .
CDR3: ASSSGLYNEQF

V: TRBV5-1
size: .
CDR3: ASSRMGQDTDTQY

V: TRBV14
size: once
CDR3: ASSQDLPGLNTEAF

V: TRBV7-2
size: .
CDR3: ASSNPNRRNGYT

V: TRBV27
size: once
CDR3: ASSPSRGGEQF

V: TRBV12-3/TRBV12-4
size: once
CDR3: ASSPATSAPGTGELF

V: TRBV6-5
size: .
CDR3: ASSRPSGSYNEQF

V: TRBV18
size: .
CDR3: ASSYTTSGSGANVLT

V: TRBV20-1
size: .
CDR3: SAEPGSTDTQY

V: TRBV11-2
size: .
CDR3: ASSLASGYGYT

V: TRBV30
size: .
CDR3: AWSHGPVQEQY

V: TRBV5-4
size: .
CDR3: ASSANDQAYGANVLT

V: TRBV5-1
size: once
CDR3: ASRPRQGRITDTQY

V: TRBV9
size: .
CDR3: ASSPRQGPYEQY

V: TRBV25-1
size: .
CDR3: ASSAGQGDQPQH

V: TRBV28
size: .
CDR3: ASIRTGGDYEQY

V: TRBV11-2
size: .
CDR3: ASRPTLRAGYNEQF

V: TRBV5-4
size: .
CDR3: ASSPAEGSGPAGTQY

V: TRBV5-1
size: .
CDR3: ASSGTSPGVSAF

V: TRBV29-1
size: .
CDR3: SVSAEASYEQY

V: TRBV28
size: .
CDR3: ASSDLGNTEAF

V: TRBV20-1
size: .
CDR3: SAPGTGSSYEQY

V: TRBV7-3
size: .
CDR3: ASSLGAGEKLF

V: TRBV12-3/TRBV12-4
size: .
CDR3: ASSLEGAITDTQY